This T cell receptor beta chain stems from a study of blood T cells in healthy people across ages. Together with a sample-barcoded 5' primer, a J-beta primer mix was included in a second PCR lasting 7 to 11 cycles. TCRdb reanalysed the 5' RACE reads using MiXCR and keeps one entry per CDR3 protein. The table records over 700,000 distinct CDR3 sequences, around half of them present only once. Germline V gene lookup returns CDR1 LGHDT and CDR2 YNNKEL (reference sequence). This CDR3 is 13 amino acids long. V shed 4 bases and J shed 11 bases, with 17 bases lying between them. The V and J genes are TRBV3-1 and TRBJ2-5; D gene ambiguous. The sequence came from a man older than 75 in good health. The specimen was blood. The DNA for the CDR3 is TGTGCCAGCAGCCTTTACTCGTCCGGAGAGCAGTACTTC. Translation gives CASSLYSSGEQYF.